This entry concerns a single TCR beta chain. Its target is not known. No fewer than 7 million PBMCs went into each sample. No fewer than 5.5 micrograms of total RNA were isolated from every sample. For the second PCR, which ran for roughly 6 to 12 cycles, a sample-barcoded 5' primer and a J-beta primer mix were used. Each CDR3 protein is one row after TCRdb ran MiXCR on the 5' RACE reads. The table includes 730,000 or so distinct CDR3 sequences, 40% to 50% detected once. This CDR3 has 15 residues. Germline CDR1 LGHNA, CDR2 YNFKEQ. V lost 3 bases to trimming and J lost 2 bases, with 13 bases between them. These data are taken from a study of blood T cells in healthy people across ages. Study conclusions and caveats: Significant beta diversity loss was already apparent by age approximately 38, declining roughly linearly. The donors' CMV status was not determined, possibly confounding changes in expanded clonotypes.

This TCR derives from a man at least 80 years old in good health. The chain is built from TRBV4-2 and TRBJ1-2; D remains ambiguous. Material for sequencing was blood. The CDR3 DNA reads TGTGCCAGCAGCCAGGGAAGTTCGGAGAACTATGGCTACACCTTC. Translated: CASSQGSSENYGYTF.